This is a list of T cell receptor beta chains from one sample in a study of radiotherapy plus CTLA-4 blockade in lung cancer. The method was immunoSEQ multiplex PCR; TCRdb's version includes in-frame clones alone and lacks a portion of them. The profile covers about 51,000 clones, with 65% to 85% appearing a single time and less than 3% taken by the ten largest. Source: peripheral blood, taken from a patient treated with radiotherapy plus ipilimumab. The receptors were sampled from a human donor with non-small cell lung cancer whose response to radiotherapy plus ipilimumab could not be evaluated. The CDR3 runs from the conserved cysteine through the conserved F or W. Fields, in order: D gene, clone size, J gene, V gene, CDR3 DNA, CDR3 protein. The D gene is left open where the match is weak. Only some rows state a clone size, as once, few, many or a class for expanded clones.

.	.	TRBJ2-7	TRBV7-9	TGTGCCAGCAGCCCGGGCTACGAGCAGTACTTC	CASSPGYEQYF
.	.	TRBJ2-7	TRBV7-2	TGTGCCAGCAGCCGGCCCGTCCTAGACGAGCAGTACTTC	CASSRPVLDEQYF
TRBD2	.	TRBJ2-3	TRBV18	TGTGCCAGCTCACCCCTAGCGGGGGGACCCACAGATACGCAGTATTTT	CASSPLAGGPTDTQYF
.	.	TRBJ2-3	TRBV27	TGTGCCAGCAGTCCAACTACAGATACGCAGTATTTT	CASSPTTDTQYF
.	.	TRBJ2-1	TRBV18	TGTGCCAGCTCACTAACAGCTTACAATGAGCAGTTCTTC	CASSLTAYNEQFF
.	.	TRBJ1-5	TRBV19	TGTGCCACCGAAGCAGGAGCGGGGTTTGGCAATCAGCCCCAGCATTTT	CATEAGAGFGNQPQHF
TRBD2	.	TRBJ2-3	TRBV6-6	TGTGCCAGCAGCGATAGCGGGGGGAGCACAGATACGCAGTATTTT	CASSDSGGSTDTQYF
.	once	TRBJ2-6	TRBV5-1	TGCGCCAGCAGCTTGGTGAGCTCTGGGGCCAACGTCCTGACTTTC	CASSLVSSGANVLTF
TRBD2	.	TRBJ2-2	TRBV9	TGTGCCAGCAGCGTAGGGGTGACGGGGGGGGCCATCACCGGGGAGCTGTTTTTT	CASSVGVTGGAITGELFF
.	.	TRBJ2-1	TRBV4-2	TGTGCCAGCAGCCGAGTAGCGCAAGATGCCTACAATGAGCAGTTCTTC	CASSRVAQDAYNEQFF
.	.	TRBJ1-1	TRBV7-8	TGTGCCAGCAGCTTCTTACAGGGCATGAACACTGAAGCTTTCTTT	CASSFLQGMNTEAFF
.	few	TRBJ2-7	TRBV6-5	TGTGCCAGCAGCTCCTCTATTCGGGGCTCCTACGAGCAGTACTTC	CASSSSIRGSYEQYF
TRBD1	.	TRBJ2-3	TRBV19	TGTGCCAGTAGCGACACTTTAGTCATCACAGGGGCCAACACAGATACGCAGTATTTT	CASSDTLVITGANTDTQYF
.	few	TRBJ2-7	TRBV5-4	TGTGCCAGCAGCTTCGGCGGGTACTCCTACGAGCAGTACTTC	CASSFGGYSYEQYF
TRBD1	.	TRBJ1-1	TRBV19	TGTGCCAGTATCGAGGGACAGGGGAGGGTCAACACTGAAGCTTTCTTT	CASIEGQGRVNTEAFF
TRBD1	once	TRBJ2-7	TRBV19	TGTGCCAGTAGTCAAAGACAGGGGGCCTCCTACGAGCAGTACTTC	CASSQRQGASYEQYF